The rows below give T cell receptor beta chains drawn from one sample of a study of sequential checkpoint blockade in melanoma. Some clones are missing from TCRdb's copy, which holds only in-frame ones; the method was immunoSEQ multiplex PCR. The data hold about 20,000 clones, with around 77% observed a single time. The sample was CD8+ T cells sorted from blood (inferred from file names), taken from a patient given nivolumab and ipilimumab in sequence. The receptors shown here come from a human donor with melanoma. Each CDR3 is given with its conserved first and last residue. D genes are given only for firm matches. A row's size may be missing; if present it is once, few, many or a size class.

DNA: TGCGCCAGCAGCTTGTACGGCAGCGGAAGGGAGCAGTACTTC
CDR3: CASSLYGSGREQYF
D: NA
size: once
V: TRBV5-1
J: TRBJ2-7

DNA: TGTGCCAGCAGCTCCCGGACAGGGGGATATGGCTACACCTTC
CDR3: CASSSRTGGYGYTF
D: TRBD1
size: NA
V: TRBV11-2
J: TRBJ1-2

DNA: TGTGCCAGCAGTTTATCCGCCTCCGGGACAGAAGAGACCCAGTACTTC
CDR3: CASSLSASGTEETQYF
D: TRBD1
size: few
V: TRBV28
J: TRBJ2-5

DNA: TGTGCCAGCAGCTTGAGGACTCCCCGCTCCTACGAGCAGTACTTC
CDR3: CASSLRTPRSYEQYF
D: NA
size: few
V: TRBV5-2
J: TRBJ2-7

DNA: TGTGCCAGCAGTTACTCGAACAGGAACACTGAAGCTTTCTTT
CDR3: CASSYSNRNTEAFF
D: NA
size: once
V: TRBV6-5
J: TRBJ1-1

DNA: TGTGCCACCAGTACGACAGTAAACTATGGCTACACCTTC
CDR3: CATSTTVNYGYTF
D: NA
size: NA
V: TRBV15
J: TRBJ1-2

DNA: TGCAGTGCTAGACTTGGCTACACCTTC
CDR3: CSARLGYTF
D: NA
size: few
V: TRBV20-1
J: TRBJ1-2

DNA: TGTGCCAGCAGCGACAGGGGGCAGGGTGAAAAACTGTTTTTT
CDR3: CASSDRGQGEKLFF
D: TRBD1
size: once
V: TRBV7-9
J: TRBJ1-4

DNA: TGTGCCAGCAGCGGGGGACAGGCCCGTTACAATGAGCAGTTCTTC
CDR3: CASSGGQARYNEQFF
D: TRBD1
size: NA
V: TRBV5-6
J: TRBJ2-1

DNA: TGTGCCAGCAGTTGGGACAGCCGCTACGAGCAGTACTTC
CDR3: CASSWDSRYEQYF
D: TRBD1
size: NA
V: TRBV2
J: TRBJ2-7

DNA: TGTGCCAGCAGCTTAAATGCTATGGAGGCAGCCGAAGCTTTCTTT
CDR3: CASSLNAMEAAEAFF
D: NA
size: NA
V: TRBV7-9
J: TRBJ1-1

DNA: TGTGCCAGCAGCACAAGCGGAGACGGCGAGCAGTACTTC
CDR3: CASSTSGDGEQYF
D: NA
size: NA
V: TRBV7-9
J: TRBJ2-7

DNA: TGCGCCAGCAGCCAAGATCAAGGGGTCCCTAACACTGAAGCTTTCTTT
CDR3: CASSQDQGVPNTEAFF
D: NA
size: NA
V: TRBV4-1
J: TRBJ1-1

DNA: TGTGCCACCAGCAGAGAACAGGGTGAAACCGGGGAGCTGTTTTTT
CDR3: CATSREQGETGELFF
D: NA
size: NA
V: TRBV15
J: TRBJ2-2

DNA: TGTGCCAGTAGTATAGGTGTCAGGGGCGGGGAAAAACTGTTTTTT
CDR3: CASSIGVRGGEKLFF
D: NA
size: NA
V: TRBV19
J: TRBJ1-4

DNA: TGTGCCAGCAGTGAATTAAGACAGCCCACCGGGGAGCTGTTTTTT
CDR3: CASSELRQPTGELFF
D: NA
size: NA
V: TRBV6-1
J: TRBJ2-2

DNA: TGTGCCAGCAGTGAGGAGAGCAATCAGCCCCAGCATTTT
CDR3: CASSEESNQPQHF
D: NA
size: NA
V: TRBV2
J: TRBJ1-5

DNA: TGTGCCAGCAGCAACCGGACTAGCGGGAGTAGAGGGGGGAGGGGAATCTGCGAGCAGTACTTC
CDR3: CASSNRTSGSRGGRGICEQYF
D: NA
size: NA
V: TRBV21-1
J: TRBJ2-7

DNA: TGCAGCGTCTTGGGACAGGGGTCCTACGAGCAGTACTTC
CDR3: CSVLGQGSYEQYF
D: TRBD1
size: NA
V: TRBV29-1
J: TRBJ2-7

DNA: TGTGCCAGCAGTTTAGTGGGCAGGGGGAGCAATCAGCCCCAGCATTTT
CDR3: CASSLVGRGSNQPQHF
D: TRBD1
size: NA
V: TRBV28
J: TRBJ1-5

DNA: TGTGCCAGCACCTCTAGGGGAAATACCTACGAGCAGTACTTC
CDR3: CASTSRGNTYEQYF
D: NA
size: NA
V: TRBV27
J: TRBJ2-7

DNA: TGCAGCGCCATGGAGGATGGAAACGAAAAACTGTTTTTT
CDR3: CSAMEDGNEKLFF
D: NA
size: NA
V: TRBV29-1
J: TRBJ1-4

DNA: TGTGCCAGCACCCTGGGGCAGCGGAACACTGAAGCTTTCTTT
CDR3: CASTLGQRNTEAFF
D: NA
size: once
V: TRBV28
J: TRBJ1-1

DNA: TGCGCCAGCAGCCAAGCAGGGCAACCCTACACCATATATTTT
CDR3: CASSQAGQPYTIYF
D: NA
size: few
V: TRBV4-1
J: TRBJ1-3

DNA: TGTGCCAGCAGCTTAGCCGTGACAGGGGCCTACGAGCAGTACTTC
CDR3: CASSLAVTGAYEQYF
D: TRBD1
size: NA
V: TRBV7-9
J: TRBJ2-7

DNA: TGTGCCAGCAGCCCTAAACAGGGGGCAGGCTATGGCTACACCTTC
CDR3: CASSPKQGAGYGYTF
D: TRBD1
size: NA
V: TRBV7-6
J: TRBJ1-2

DNA: TGTGCCAGCAGTTACTCGTATACCTACGAGCAGTACTTC
CDR3: CASSYSYTYEQYF
D: NA
size: NA
V: TRBV6-5
J: TRBJ2-7

DNA: TGTGCCAGCAGCGTAGAGGGGGGAGGGGCAGATACGCAGTATTTT
CDR3: CASSVEGGGADTQYF
D: NA
size: NA
V: TRBV9
J: TRBJ2-3

DNA: TGTGCCAGCAGCCAACACGGCGGACAAGAAGGGGACACTGAAGCTTTCTTT
CDR3: CASSQHGGQEGDTEAFF
D: NA
size: NA
V: TRBV7-9
J: TRBJ1-1